This TCR beta chain was captured in a study of T cell repertoires in cytomegalovirus infection. Background on the study: CMV infection plus the matching HLA type was flagged by public TCR beta signatures.

The sample holds many counts of this clonotype. MiXCR, applied by TCRdb to the reads, yields one record per CDR3 protein. The repertoire holds nearly 550,000 distinct CDR3 sequences, with more than 15% as singletons. V dropped 9 bases and J dropped 4; count of bases not matched to a gene: 7. The germline CDR1 and CDR2 sequences are ENHRY and SYGVKD. The CDR3 spans 13 residues. The TCR comes from a human donor in good health (CMV status not recorded). Some clones in this sample may be carry-over from other donors' samples. Sequencing was done on a sample of CD8+ T cells from PBMCs. The V call is TRBV10-3, the J call TRBJ2-7, with 9 nucleotides matching TRBD1. CDR3 nucleotide sequence: TGTGCCATAGGCGGACAGGGGACGTACGAGCAGTACTTC. Residues: CAIGGQGTYEQYF.